Below are 12 T cell receptor beta chains sequenced from a single sample in a study of Ad26.COV2.S vaccination and SARS-CoV-2 variants. Sequencing was performed with immunoSEQ multiplex PCR; in TCRdb, only in-frame clones are kept and a portion is missing. The repertoire has some 45,000 clones, approximately 80% of them found once; the top ten carry less than 50%. The source was peripheral blood, collected after recovery from COVID-19. Receptors were obtained from a human donor who had recovered from COVID-19.

V is TRBV6-5 and J is TRBJ2-5; D gene unclear. Germline V lookup: CDR1 MNHEY, CDR2 SVGAGI. CDR3 length equals 15 residues. V was pared by 6 bases and J by 1 base, with 15 bases between. CDR3 sequence: CASSRGTATQETQYF. DNA of the CDR3: TGTGCCAGCAGCCGAGGAACAGCAACCCAAGAGACCCAGTACTTC.

This clone was seen once. The rearrangement uses TRBV24-1 and TRBJ1-2, with D possibly matching TRBD1 (6 bases). V lost 6 bases, J lost 5 bases, and 18 bases lay in between. Germline CDR1 reads KGHDR; CDR2 reads SFDVKD. This CDR3 is 15 amino acids long. The CDR3 sequence: CATSPQGKMEYGYTF. As DNA, the CDR3 is TGTGCCACCAGTCCTCAGGGGAAAATGGAGTATGGCTACACCTTC.

The genes are TRBV15 and TRBJ2-7; possibly TRBD2 for D (6 bases). Trimming took 3 bases from V and 3 from J, leaving 12 bases between them. CDR3 length: 14 residues. Germline V gene data show CDR1 as LNHNV and CDR2 as YYDKDF (reference sequence). CDR3 loop: CATSRAGTRYEQYF. The CDR3, as DNA: TGTGCCACCAGCAGGGCGGGGACTCGCTACGAGCAGTACTTC.

This clone was detected only once. The chain combines TRBV6-5 with TRBJ2-1, with 7 bases fitting TRBD2. The germline CDR1 and CDR2 sequences are MNHEY and SVGAGI. V lost 6 bases to trimming and J lost 4 bases; unmatched junction nucleotides: 3. The CDR3 length is 13 residues. CDR3 coding DNA: TGTGCCAGCAGCGGGGGGTTTTACAATGAGCAGTTCTTC. It is translated as CASSGGFYNEQFF.

This chain links TRBV28 with TRBJ1-3, with TRBD1 matching 10 bases. This CDR3 is built from 19 residues. CDR1 MDHEN and CDR2 SYDVKM come from the germline V gene. The junction had 15 bases not matched to a gene; V was cut back by 3 bases and J by 4 bases. The CDR3 is CASSFLRDRGPAAGNTIYF. The DNA for the CDR3 is TGTGCCAGCAGTTTTCTCCGGGACAGGGGTCCCGCCGCCGGAAACACCATATATTTT. Together with reference TRBV28 and TRBJ1-3, the CDR3 gives the full variable domain: DVKVTQSSRYLVKRTGEKVFLECVQDMDHENMFWYRQDPGLGLRLIYFSYDVKMKEKGDIPEGYSVSREKKERFSLILESASTNQTSMYLCASSFLRDRGPAAGNTIYFGEGSWLTVV.

The rearrangement links TRBV20-1 to TRBJ2-1, with D possibly matching TRBD1 (6 bases). Trimming left V 6 bases short and J 13 bases short, with 16 bases between. CDR1 is DFQATT, CDR2 SNEGSKA, per germline (reference sequence). CDR3 length: 11 residues. Here the CDR3 reads CSADSLGKQFF. The CDR3 DNA sequence: TGCAGTGCGGACAGCCTCGGGAAACAGTTCTTC.

This chain joins TRBV5-6 and TRBJ1-1; tentatively, D is TRBD1 (5 bases). The CDR3 spans 17 residues. Germline V gene lookup returns CDR1 SGHDT and CDR2 YYEEEE. Between the trimmed V and J ends, which lost 0 bases and 0 bases, there was a span of 15 bases. This CDR3 is CASSLVSWGGMNTEAFF. In DNA form, the CDR3 reads TGTGCCAGCAGCTTGGTATCATGGGGGGGTATGAACACTGAAGCTTTCTTT. Full variable domain (remainder filled in from reference TRBV5-6 and TRBJ1-1): DAGVTQSPTHLIKTRGQQVTLRCSPKSGHDTVSWYQQALGQGPQFIFQYYEEEERQRGNFPDRFSGHQFPNYSSELNVNALLLGDSALYLCASSLVSWGGMNTEAFFGQGTRLTVV.

V is TRBV7-9 and J is TRBJ1-3, with 7 nucleotides matching TRBD1. The V gene end was trimmed by 3 bases and the J gene end by 1 base; junction bases not matched to a gene: 6. Germline CDR1 and CDR2: SEHNR and FQNEAQ (reference sequence). This CDR3 is 16 amino acids long. As DNA, the CDR3 is TGTGCCAGCAGCTTGGGGGGACAGTCTTCTGGAAACACCATATATTTT. Translation gives CASSLGGQSSGNTIYF.

The V gene is TRBV19, the J gene TRBJ1-5; D perhaps matches TRBD1 (5 bases). The CDR3 consists of 15 residues. CDR1 and CDR2 (germline): LNHDA, SQIVND (reference sequence). The V end lost 7 bases, the J end lost 8 bases, and 21 bases lay between the germline ends. The CDR3 DNA is TGTGCCAGTAAAATTCTTGGCAGGGTGGAAGAGCCCCAGCATTTT. Its translation: CASKILGRVEEPQHF.

This sequence joins TRBV12-3 or TRBV12-4 and TRBJ1-2, with D uncertain. The CDR3 extends over 13 amino acids. V lost 3 bases and J 5 bases, leaving 10 bases between the germline ends. The CDR3 sequence is CASSFVTEYGYTF. Here the CDR3 DNA reads TGTGCCAGCAGTTTCGTAACGGAATATGGCTACACCTTC.

The chain is built from TRBV2 and TRBJ1-2; TRBD1 agrees at 7 bases. This CDR3 is built from 16 residues. Looked up from germline, CDR1 is SNHLY and CDR2 is FYNNEI. Unmatched junction bases numbered 11, after V lost 3 bases and J lost 4 bases. CDR3: CASSDTRQGWAYGYTF. Written as DNA, the CDR3 is TGTGCCAGCAGTGACACTCGACAGGGTTGGGCCTATGGCTACACCTTC.

The chain recombines TRBV12-5 with TRBJ1-5, with 12 bases identical to TRBD1. Per the germline V gene, CDR1 is LGHNT and CDR2 is FRNRAP. The length of the CDR3 is 19 residues. V lost 0 bases, J lost 6 bases, and 12 bases stayed unmatched. CDR3 nucleotides: TGTGCTAGTGGTTTGGTACGGGGACAGGGGGCAATAGGGGTTCAGCCCCAGCATTTT. Translation: CASGLVRGQGAIGVQPQHF.